This TCR beta chain was sequenced during a study of patients and donors after allogeneic stem cell transplantation. Using its own MiXCR run on the RT-PCR reads, TCRdb lists one record per CDR3 protein. Of about a million distinct CDR3 sequences detected, more than 15% appear once; the ten largest clones hold under 6.5%. The sequence derives from a human donor who was either an allogeneic HSCT recipient or a stem cell or donor lymphocyte infusion donor (not recorded which). It is not recorded whose cells these are; they may come from a transplant donor. Source material: blood, either unsorted or a sorted T cell fraction (not recorded which).

DNA for the CDR3: TGCGCCAGCAGCTTGGCGTCGGCAGGGGGTGCCTACACCTTC. Amino acid sequence: CASSLASAGGAYTF. This chain connects TRBV5-1 to TRBJ1-2; TRBD1 matches at 7 bases. The V and J ends lost 0 bases and 10 bases, in that order; junction bases with no gene match: 9. In germline, CDR1 is SGHRS, CDR2 YFSETQ. CDR3 length: 14 amino acids.